Below, 19 T cell receptor beta chains from the same sample are listed, as sequenced in a study of type 1 regulatory T cells. No antigens are known for them. MiXCR, applied by TCRdb to the reads, yields one record per CDR3 protein. The sample has under 75,000 distinct CDR3 sequences, less than 25% seen once. Overall study results and limits: Compared with non-Tr1 cells, Tr1 cells showed a narrower TCR repertoire.

The sample consisted of cultured type 1 regulatory T (Tr1) cells, either the whole culture or a sorted fraction (not recorded which). Receptors originate from a human donor in good health.

V usage is TRBV7-6 and J usage is TRBJ1-3, with D possibly TRBD1 on 6 matching bases. The CDR3 extends over 13 amino acids. V lost 5 bases, J lost 3 bases, and 8 bases lay in between. CDR1 and CDR2 (germline): SGHVS, FNYEAQ. The DNA for the CDR3 is TGTGCCAGCAGCCCGGGACATGGAAACACCATATATTTT. It encodes CASSPGHGNTIYF.

V is TRBV12-3 or TRBV12-4 and J is TRBJ1-6; D is perhaps TRBD1 (5 bases). The CDR3 extends over 13 amino acids. With 1 base removed from V and 13 bases from J, the gap between germline ends came to 11 bases. The CDR3 coding sequence is TGTGCCAGCAGTTTAGGGCAGGGTACCCCCCTCCACTTT. It translates to CASSLGQGTPLHF.

The CDR3 DNA reads as TGTGCCAGTAGTAAGAGACAGGAGAGTGAAGCTTTCTTT. Its protein product is CASSKRQESEAFF. V gene TRBV19 combines with J gene TRBJ1-1; tentatively, D is TRBD1 (6 bases). This CDR3 is built from 13 residues. CDR1 is LNHDA, CDR2 SQIVND, per germline (reference sequence). Between the trimmed V and J ends, which lost 4 bases and 7 bases, there was a span of 13 bases.

This clonotype showed up many times. The chain joins TRBV25-1 to TRBJ2-7; tentative D call: TRBD1 (6 bases). Trimming stripped 5 bases from V and 2 bases from J, with 19 bases between. Germline assignment: CDR1 MGHDK and CDR2 SYGVNS. This CDR3 contains 16 residues. The CDR3 DNA is TGTGCCAGCAGTCCGAGGGGCCAGGGGTCCCCCTACGAGCAGTACTTC. Translating gives CASSPRGQGSPYEQYF.

This clonotype was counted a few times. The rearrangement joins TRBV7-6 to TRBJ1-4; no clear D. This CDR3 comprises 14 residues. Germline CDR1 SGHVS, CDR2 FNYEAQ. Trimming took 4 bases from V and 8 from J, leaving 14 bases between them. CDR3 loop: CASSSPERNEKLFF. CDR3 nucleotides: TGTGCCAGCAGCTCCCCGGAGAGGAACGAAAAACTGTTTTTT. Full variable domain (remainder filled in from reference TRBV7-6 and TRBJ1-4): GAGVSQSPRYKVTKRGQDVALRCDPISGHVSLYWYRQALGQGPEFLTYFNYEAQQDKSGLPNDRFSAERPEGSISTLTIQRTEQRDSAMYRCASSSPERNEKLFFGSGTQLSVL.

This clonotype appeared a few times. This rearrangement joins TRBV24-1 to TRBJ2-5, with 8 nucleotides matching TRBD2. The germline V gene encodes CDR1 KGHDR and CDR2 SFDVKD. CDR3 length: 16 amino acids. Unmatched junction bases numbered 10, after V lost 4 bases and J lost 4 bases. CDR3 nucleotide sequence: TGTGCCACCAGTGACCTCAAAGCGGGAGCTGGAGAGACCCAGTACTTC. Protein: CATSDLKAGAGETQYF.

The rearrangement joins TRBV6-1 to TRBJ1-2; no clear D. This CDR3 has 13 residues. V was shortened by 3 bases and J by 5 bases, with 10 bases between the two germline ends. From germline, CDR1 is MNHNS and CDR2 SASEGT. CDR3 in amino acids: CASSEGRAYGYTF. The CDR3 nucleotides are TGTGCCAGCAGTGAGGGCAGAGCTTATGGCTACACCTTC.

The rearrangement uses TRBV20-1 and TRBJ2-7, with D unclear. The CDR3 spans 12 residues. The V end was cut by 3 bases, the J end by 6 bases, with 12 bases between. Germline CDR1 and CDR2: DFQATT and SNEGSKA (reference sequence). CDR3 residues: CSASKPPLEQYF. CDR3 nucleotides: TGCAGTGCTAGTAAGCCCCCGCTCGAGCAGTACTTC.

This clonotype was counted between two and nine times. This sequence joins TRBV12-3 or TRBV12-4 and TRBJ2-1; D perhaps matches TRBD1 (5 bases). V lost 6 bases and J 9 bases, leaving 27 bases between the germline ends. The CDR3 is 17 amino acids. The DNA of the CDR3 is TGTGCCAGCAGCCCCGCCCAGGGTGTTAGCCCCGGCAGTGAGCAGTTCTTC. Translation gives CASSPAQGVSPGSEQFF.

Only a few counts were recorded for this clonotype. The rearrangement links TRBV5-1 to TRBJ2-3; TRBD2 might be the D (6 bases). Looked up from germline, CDR1 is SGHRS and CDR2 is YFSETQ. V was shortened by 4 bases and J by 1 base, with 13 bases between the two germline ends. This CDR3 is built from 15 residues. In DNA form, the CDR3 reads TGCGCCAGCAGCCCGACTAGTGGCGGCACAGATACGCAGTATTTT. Protein sequence: CASSPTSGGTDTQYF.

The genes are TRBV3-1 and TRBJ1-1; D unresolved. Germline CDR1 reads LGHDT; CDR2 reads YNNKEL (reference sequence). The V end lost 3 bases, the J end lost 1 base, and 6 bases lay between the germline ends. This CDR3 contains 13 residues. The CDR3 is CASSQGGNTEAFF. CDR3 sequence (DNA): TGTGCCAGCAGCCAGGGTGGGAACACTGAAGCTTTCTTT.

A note on this clonotype: The conserved phenylalanine or tryptophan is not found at the CDR3 terminus, so this likely reflects a read error. Here the CDR3 DNA reads TGTGCCAGCAGTTACCAACAGGGGGGCACTGAAGCTTTCTCT. This gives the protein CASSYQQGGTEAFS. The V call is TRBV6-6, the J call TRBJ1-1; 8 nucleotides agree with TRBD1. Looked up from germline, CDR1 is MNHNY and CDR2 is SVGAGI (reference sequence). The CDR3 is made up of 14 amino acids. Trimming at V came to 2 bases and at J to 4 bases, leaving 3 bases not matched to a gene.

This clonotype appeared a few times. V and J are TRBV10-3 and TRBJ2-7, with 9 bases lining up with TRBD1. The ends lost 8 bases at V and 2 bases at J; junction bases unmatched: 4. The germline gives CDR1 ENHRY, CDR2 SYGVKD. CDR3 length: 13 residues. The DNA for the CDR3 is TGTGCCATCCGGGGACAGGGAGCCTACGAGCAGTACTTC. Its translation: CAIRGQGAYEQYF.

This clonotype was seen a few times. The chain is built from TRBV20-1 and TRBJ2-3; D uncertain. V was clipped by 6 bases and J by 4 bases, with 8 bases between them. The CDR3 loop spans 11 amino acids. CDR1 DFQATT and CDR2 SNEGSKA come from the germline V gene (reference sequence). Here the CDR3 DNA reads TGCAGTGCAAGGCGGTCAGATACGCAGTATTTT. Translating gives CSARRSDTQYF.

The J gene is TRBJ2-1, the V gene TRBV12-3 or TRBV12-4; TRBD1 might be the D (6 bases). The CDR3 runs 14 residues. Trimming removed 3 bases from V and 5 bases from J, with 11 bases in between. The CDR3 DNA is TGTGCCAGCAGTTTCGGGACACCTAACAATGAGCAGTTCTTC. Amino acids: CASSFGTPNNEQFF.

This clonotype appeared many times. The chain couples TRBV7-9 to TRBJ1-3, with D unclear. V gave up 7 bases and J gave up 3 bases, with 22 bases separating them. The germline V gene encodes CDR1 SEHNR and CDR2 FQNEAQ (reference sequence). There are 17 residues in the CDR3. The CDR3 here is CASNLEPGSLSGNTIYF. CDR3 DNA: TGTGCCAGCAACCTAGAACCTGGGTCTCTGAGTGGAAACACCATATATTTT.

This chain connects TRBV20-1 to TRBJ2-4, with D maybe TRBD2 (5 bases). The germline V gene has CDR1 DFQATT and CDR2 SNEGSKA (reference sequence). This CDR3 is 15 amino acids long. The germline V and J ends were trimmed by 5 bases and 1 base, with 15 bases remaining between them. CDR3 sequence reads: CSALAGRSAKNIQYF. The CDR3 region has the DNA TGCAGTGCTCTAGCCGGCCGATCGGCCAAAAACATTCAGTACTTC.

This clonotype was counted many times. The chain combines TRBV20-1 with TRBJ1-6; a weak D match, TRBD1 (5 bases). V was pared by 2 bases and J by 4 bases, with 12 bases between. The CDR3 length is 15 residues. Germline V lookup: CDR1 DFQATT, CDR2 SNEGSKA (reference sequence). CDR3 sequence reads: CSARSFGTYNSPLHF. The CDR3 DNA follows: TGCAGTGCTAGAAGTTTCGGGACTTATAATTCACCCCTCCACTTT.

The count of this clonotype is one. The chain links TRBV29-1 to TRBJ2-7; D remains ambiguous. Germline-derived CDR1 and CDR2 are SQVTM and ANQGSEA. This CDR3 contains 12 residues. The germline V and J ends were trimmed by 3 bases and 1 base, with 7 bases remaining between them. CDR3 nucleotides: TGCAGCGTTGAGAGCTATTCCTACGAGCAGTACTTC. Translated, it gives CSVESYSYEQYF.